A selection of T cell receptor beta chains follows, all from one sample in a study of monozygotic twins with inflammatory bowel disease. TCRdb reprocessed the 5' RACE reads and reports one entry per CDR3 protein, with no DNA. The repertoire table contains about 380,000 distinct CDR3 sequences. Source material: blood. The receptors were gathered from a human donor with ulcerative colitis or Crohn's disease, or a healthy co-twin of an affected twin (not recorded which). CDR3s include the opening cysteine and the closing phenylalanine or tryptophan.

V,J,CDR3
TRBV6-2/TRBV6-3,TRBJ1-2,CASSPIDRENGYTF
TRBV4-1,TRBJ2-2,CASSATGNTGELFF
TRBV6-4,TRBJ2-7,CASSDSTGFLQDRGSYEQYF
TRBV5-1,TRBJ2-1,CASSFSSGANNEQFF
TRBV18,TRBJ1-1,CASSLAGVMNTEAFF
TRBV12-3/TRBV12-4,TRBJ2-1,CASSSVHSGRYNEQFF
TRBV6-5,TRBJ2-7,CASSYIAGTYEQYF
TRBV3-1,TRBJ2-2,CASSRLYSGGHTGELFF
TRBV4-3,TRBJ2-7,CASSQEAGGSYEQYF
TRBV4-3,TRBJ2-2,CASSQDLLAGNTGELFF
TRBV12-3/TRBV12-4,TRBJ2-7,CASTLEAGSYEQYF
TRBV7-2,TRBJ2-1,CASSPPRQGAANEQFF
TRBV7-9,TRBJ2-3,CASSLWGLDGTDTQYF
TRBV6-1,TRBJ2-1,CASRSGTGGHNEQFF
TRBV6-5,TRBJ1-2,CASRRDSNYGYTF
TRBV5-1,TRBJ2-1,CASSPAQGTDYNEQFF
TRBV7-2,TRBJ2-7,CASSLDGQTYEQYF
TRBV5-1,TRBJ1-6,CASSQPDRGNSPLHF
TRBV4-1,TRBJ2-7,CASSPLWDSLYEQYF
TRBV20-1,TRBJ2-7,CSASDGRQYEQYF
TRBV7-8,TRBJ1-5,CASSSPIGQGDSNQPQHF
TRBV5-6,TRBJ2-3,CASSLSRTIYTDTQYF
TRBV7-2,TRBJ1-2,CASSRHRGPNYGYTF
TRBV7-9,TRBJ1-2,CASSTYGQEKNTF
TRBV7-8,TRBJ1-1,CASSKLGPNTEAFF
TRBV12-3/TRBV12-4,TRBJ2-7,CASSSAGTVSYEQYF
TRBV6-5,TRBJ2-3,CASSYRDGNTQYF
TRBV15,TRBJ2-4,CATSSFSGWGNIQYF
TRBV3-1,TRBJ2-1,CASSQLWGGEDEQFF
TRBV20-1,TRBJ2-2,CSARDRGGVSPGELFF
TRBV18,TRBJ2-6,CASSPRYLTSGAEGANVLTF
TRBV7-9,TRBJ2-3,CASSLSGTGPLF
TRBV7-8,TRBJ2-7,CASSLVEGQNYEQYF
TRBV7-2,TRBJ1-5,CASSLAGTGQPQHF
TRBV5-5,TRBJ1-1,CASRGGVAGEAFF
TRBV12-3/TRBV12-4,TRBJ2-2,CASSLGLPTGELFF
TRBV27,TRBJ1-2,CASSLSRLQEKVNYGYTF
TRBV24-1,TRBJ2-3,CATSAVGQGSGDTQYF
TRBV29-1,TRBJ2-1,CSASSGVNEQFF
TRBV7-9,TRBJ2-3,CASTGGETQYF
TRBV19,TRBJ2-1,CASSPDREGGNEQFF
TRBV11-1,TRBJ1-2,CASSSLSGTDPNYGYTF
TRBV6-5,TRBJ2-7,CASSYSSLSGQYF
TRBV12-3/TRBV12-4,TRBJ2-3,CASSFKVSTDTQYF
TRBV5-1,TRBJ2-5,CASSLAHREETQYF
TRBV20-1,TRBJ1-1,CSAGNRGWGNTEAFF
TRBV12-3/TRBV12-4,TRBJ2-5,CASSFVSGDGKTQYF
TRBV7-2,TRBJ2-1,CASSPGVRQLYNEQFF
TRBV7-2,TRBJ1-1,CASSFTGTRMNTEAFF
TRBV7-6,TRBJ2-1,CASDTGQLYNEQFF
TRBV9,TRBJ2-1,CASSGGSGGYNEQFF
TRBV7-3,TRBJ2-1,CASSQRQGNGYNEQFF
TRBV9,TRBJ2-2,CASRRTSANTGELFF